This T cell receptor beta chain is drawn from a study of T cell repertoires in cytomegalovirus infection. Study details: Public TCR beta signatures indicated both CMV infection and matching HLA type.

TCRdb reanalysed the reads using MiXCR and keeps one entry per CDR3 protein. The table includes around 430,000 distinct CDR3 sequences, about 44% detected once. The CDR3 comprises 16 residues, both ends counted. The germline V gene has CDR1 SNHLY and CDR2 FYNNEI. Of note for this clonotype: The antigen remains undetermined. It is unclear where the CDR3 begins or ends on the DNA, so no DNA is shown, and the CDR3 is as TCRdb lists it.

This rearrangement joins TRBV2 to TRBJ2-6; the DNA was not compared with TRBD1, the D call given in the table. The sample was cultured PBMCs, taken from culture after CMV antigen stimulation. The TCR comes from a human donor in good health (CMV status not recorded). Some clones in this sample may be carry-over from other donors' samples. CDR3: CASSTWGLLRANVLTF.